This TCR beta chain derives from a study of blood T cell repertoires in COVID-19. Study overall: The United States, Italy and Spain were the sources of the acute and convalescent COVID-19 samples.

Authors' analysis steps: By means of reference gene primer amplification, nucleated cell counts were estimated. Sequencing was performed with immunoSEQ multiplex PCR; in TCRdb, only in-frame clones are kept and a portion is missing. That table furnishes V, J and clone size, whereas the DNA furnished D and trimming. The data contain over 300,000 clones, just over 85% of them singletons. The study assigned cohorts using participant-reported clinical history. The recovered donors of Cohort 3 showed two negative PCRs, clearance, or symptom resolution. V lost 6 bases and J lost 1, with 3 bases in between. The CDR3 runs to 11 residues. Germline V gives CDR1 SNHLY, CDR2 FYNNEI.

The receptor's source is a woman between 18 and 30 years old who had recovered from COVID-19. This chain connects TRBV2 to TRBJ2-5; the D is unclear. The sequenced material came from PBMCs or T cells enriched from blood (not recorded which). The CDR3 DNA is TGTGCCAGCAGCTCCCAAGAGACCCAGTACTTC. This translates into CASSSQETQYF.